The 14 T cell receptor beta chains reported below all come from one sample, sequenced in a study of T-cell reconstitution after alpha-beta-depleted transplantation in children. Molecular barcoding with unique molecular identifiers was used for the TCRbeta library. TCRdb re-called the PCR reads through MiXCR, storing one row per CDR3 protein. This table holds 200,000 to 250,000 distinct CDR3 sequences, around 12% found once. This sample comprised PBMCs from the stem cell graft donor, obtained from the stem cell graft. All receptors derive from a human donor who donated a stem cell graft to a child with acute lymphoblastic leukemia.

This clonotype was found many times. The V and J genes are TRBV7-3 and TRBJ2-1; 7 bases are shared with TRBD2. Germline V gene sequence: CDR1 SGHTA, CDR2 FQGTGA. This CDR3 spans 18 amino acids. Germline trimming cut 2 bases from V and 5 bases from J; bases unmatched to any gene: 15. CDR3 sequence reads: CASSLSPPSIAGNNEQFF. The CDR3 coding sequence is TGTGCCAGCAGCTTATCCCCCCCGAGTATAGCGGGCAACAATGAGCAGTTCTTC.

The V gene is TRBV7-9, the J gene TRBJ2-7, with TRBD1 as a possible D gene (6 bases). The CDR3 is 15 amino acids. CDR1 and CDR2 from the germline V gene are SEHNR and FQNEAQ (reference sequence). V dropped 5 bases and J dropped 3 bases, with 17 bases sitting between them. The CDR3 protein is CASSARGRQSYEQYF. In nucleotides, the CDR3 is TGTGCCAGCAGCGCCAGGGGCAGACAGAGCTACGAGCAGTACTTC.

This clonotype has a count of ten or more. The V gene is TRBV12-3 or TRBV12-4, the J gene TRBJ1-1; possibly TRBD1 for D (5 bases). This CDR3 has 12 amino acids. V shed 6 bases and J shed 6 bases, with 11 bases lying between them. Written as DNA, the CDR3 is TGTGCCAGCAGCAGGGCAATGGCTGAAGCTTTCTTT. It encodes CASSRAMAEAFF.

This clonotype came up a few times. V usage is TRBV11-3 and J usage is TRBJ2-3; D uncertain. The CDR3 extends over 14 amino acids. The germline V gene encodes CDR1 SGHNT and CDR2 YENEEA. With 5 bases removed from V and 2 bases from J, the gap between germline ends came to 11 bases. CDR3 sequence reads: CASSPQANTDTQYF. In nucleotides, the CDR3 is TGTGCCAGCAGCCCCCAGGCGAACACAGATACGCAGTATTTT.

This clonotype showed up many times. This CDR3 reads CASHLAGGLNEQFF. DNA for the CDR3: TGCGCCAGTCACCTAGCGGGAGGGTTAAATGAGCAGTTCTTC. This chain joins TRBV5-1 and TRBJ2-1, with TRBD2 matching over 12 bases. The J segment lost 7 bases and the V segment lost 8 bases, leaving 7 bases of the junction unmatched. CDR3 size: 14 residues. Germline CDR1 and CDR2: SGHRS and YFSETQ.

This clonotype was recorded many times. CDR3 region: CSAREEGVRYSQPQHF. For the CDR3, the DNA is TGCAGTGCTAGAGAAGAAGGGGTCCGGTATTCTCAGCCCCAGCATTTT. This chain connects TRBV20-1 to TRBJ1-5; perhaps TRBD1 as D (5 bases). The length of the CDR3 is 16 residues. Germline V lookup: CDR1 DFQATT, CDR2 SNEGSKA (reference sequence). V shed 0 bases and J shed 6 bases, with 18 bases lying between them.

This clonotype was seen at least ten times. V usage is TRBV20-1 and J usage is TRBJ2-5; the match to TRBD2 covers 14 bases. The CDR3 length is 15 residues. V dropped 5 bases and J dropped 4; count of bases not matched to a gene: 6. Germline loops: CDR1 DFQATT, CDR2 SNEGSKA (reference sequence). The CDR3 DNA is TGCAGTGCTCCGGGACTAGCGGGAGTCAGAGAGACCCAGTACTTC. It translates to CSAPGLAGVRETQYF.

This clonotype was counted only a few times. V usage is TRBV28 and J usage is TRBJ2-4; D remains unclear. Germline V gives CDR1 MDHEN, CDR2 SYDVKM. CDR3 size: 16 residues. Trimming stripped 3 bases from V and 0 bases from J, with 12 bases between. The CDR3 DNA sequence: TGTGCCAGCAGTTTTGAGACGGACCTAGCCAAAAACATTCAGTACTTC. As protein: CASSFETDLAKNIQYF.

This clonotype was seen repeatedly, ten times or more. The J gene is TRBJ2-5, the V gene TRBV5-1; D not resolved. V dropped 4 bases and J dropped 3 bases, with 10 bases sitting between them. The CDR3 has 13 amino acids. CDR1 is SGHRS, CDR2 YFSETQ, per germline. Here the CDR3 reads CASSLATKETQYF. The CDR3 DNA follows: TGCGCCAGCAGCCTTGCCACTAAAGAGACCCAGTACTTC.

The chain has TRBV5-1 and TRBJ2-2, with 11 bases that match TRBD1. From germline, CDR1 is SGHRS and CDR2 YFSETQ. The CDR3 spans 16 residues. The junction had 10 bases not matched to a gene; V was cut back by 7 bases and J by 5 bases. For the CDR3, the DNA is TGCGCCAGCGGAGCGGACAGGGGGCGAGGAACCGGGGAGCTGTTTTTT. Translation: CASGADRGRGTGELFF. The variable domain in full, with the rest retrieved from reference TRBV5-1 and TRBJ2-2, is KAGVTQTPRYLIKTRGQQVTLSCSPISGHRSVSWYQQTPGQGLQFLFEYFSETQRNKGNFPGRFSGRQFSNSRSEMNVSTLELGDSALYLCASGADRGRGTGELFFGEGSRLTVL.

This clonotype occurred many times. This CDR3 reads CSVARQDEQYF. As DNA, the CDR3 is TGCAGCGTTGCTCGGCAGGACGAGCAGTACTTC. This chain connects TRBV29-1 to TRBJ2-7; D is ambiguous. Trimming left V 4 bases short and J 5 bases short, with 9 bases between. This CDR3 has 11 amino acids. Germline V CDR1 and CDR2: SQVTM, ANQGSEA.

This clonotype was seen many times. V and J are TRBV20-1 and TRBJ2-7; the D is unclear. This CDR3 is built from 11 residues. Trimming removed 3 bases from V and 2 bases from J, with 5 bases in between. Per germline, CDR1 DFQATT and CDR2 SNEGSKA (reference sequence). CDR3 nucleotides: TGCAGTGCTAGGGCCACCTACGAGCAGTACTTC. Its translation: CSARATYEQYF.

This clonotype occurred many times. The rearrangement joins TRBV20-1 to TRBJ2-1; weak D call: TRBD1 (6 bases). CDR3 length: 15 residues. V dropped 3 bases and J dropped 4 bases, with 16 bases sitting between them. The germline gives CDR1 DFQATT, CDR2 SNEGSKA (reference sequence). This CDR3 reads CSASQGRGSYNEQFF. The CDR3 DNA is TGCAGTGCTAGCCAGGGCAGGGGTTCTTACAATGAGCAGTTCTTC.

This clonotype was seen ten or more times. This chain connects TRBV29-1 to TRBJ2-5; D may be TRBD2 (5 bases). The V and J ends lost 6 bases and 1 base respectively, with 9 bases between them. There are 12 residues in the CDR3. CDR1 and CDR2 from the germline V gene are SQVTM and ANQGSEA. CDR3 protein: CSVDGVQETQYF. The CDR3 DNA sequence: TGCAGCGTGGACGGGGTCCAAGAGACCCAGTACTTC.